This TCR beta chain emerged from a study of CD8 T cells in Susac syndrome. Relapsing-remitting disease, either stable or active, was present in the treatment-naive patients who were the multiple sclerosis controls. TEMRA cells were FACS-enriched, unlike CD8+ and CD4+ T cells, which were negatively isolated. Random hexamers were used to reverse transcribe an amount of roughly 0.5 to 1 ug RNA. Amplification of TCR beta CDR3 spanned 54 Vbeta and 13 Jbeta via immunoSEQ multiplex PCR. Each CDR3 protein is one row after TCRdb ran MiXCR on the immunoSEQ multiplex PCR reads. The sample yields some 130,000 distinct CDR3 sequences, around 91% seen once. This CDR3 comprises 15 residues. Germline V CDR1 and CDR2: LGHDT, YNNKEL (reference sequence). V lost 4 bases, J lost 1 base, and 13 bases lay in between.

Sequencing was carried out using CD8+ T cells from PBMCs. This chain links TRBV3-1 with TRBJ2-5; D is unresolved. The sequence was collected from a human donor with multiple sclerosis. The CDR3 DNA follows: TGTGCCAGCAGCCGAGGCACTACTCTCCAAGAGACCCAGTACTTC. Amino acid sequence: CASSRGTTLQETQYF.